The 31 T cell receptor beta chains given below trace back to one sample, sequenced in a study of PD-1 blockade in classical Hodgkin lymphoma. Time point noted: cycle 4 day 1 (C4D1), after five to seven weeks of nivolumab. Each patient experienced a relapse that followed autologous stem cell transplantation, and brentuximab vedotin exposure varied. Out of thawed PBMCs, magnetic negative selection purified CD4+ T cells. Profiling relied on immunoSEQ multiplex PCR, and the TCRdb table lists in-frame clones only, not all of them. The sample shows roughly 29,000 clones, more than 80% of them seen only once. This specimen was CD4+ T cells from blood, taken before the fourth cycle of nivolumab. These receptors originate from a human donor with classical Hodgkin lymphoma.

The chain has TRBV5-1 and TRBJ2-3, with 8 bases that match TRBD2. The CDR3 extends over 15 amino acids. V shed 2 bases, J shed 4 bases, and the junction held 6 bases outside the gene matches. Germline values: CDR1 SGHRS, CDR2 YFSETQ. DNA of the CDR3: TGCGCCAGCAGCTTATGGGGACTAGGGCCAGATACGCAGTATTTT. Protein: CASSLWGLGPDTQYF.

J is TRBJ2-3 and V is TRBV19; 9 bases agree with TRBD2. The germline gives CDR1 LNHDA, CDR2 SQIVND (reference sequence). This CDR3 contains 16 residues. Unmatched junction bases numbered 6, after V lost 4 bases and J lost 1 base. In DNA, the CDR3 is TGTGCCAGTAGTACTAGCGGGGTTACGGGCACAGATACGCAGTATTTT. Translation gives CASSTSGVTGTDTQYF.

V and J are TRBV27 and TRBJ2-7, with D perhaps TRBD1 or TRBD2 (6 bases each). The germline CDR1 and CDR2 sequences are MNHEY and SMNVEV (reference sequence). This CDR3 is 16 amino acids long. V dropped 5 bases and J dropped 1 base, with 18 bases sitting between them. CDR3 sequence reads: CASSPQGKGRSYEQYF. CDR3 DNA sequence: TGTGCCAGCAGTCCACAGGGAAAGGGGAGGTCCTACGAGCAGTACTTC.

The chain recombines TRBV28 with TRBJ1-4; the D gene is possibly TRBD1 (5 bases). CDR1 is MDHEN, CDR2 SYDVKM, per germline. V gave up 3 bases and J gave up 8 bases, with 16 bases separating them. The CDR3 has 15 amino acids. CDR3 residues: CASSFRPGRGEKLFF. CDR3 DNA sequence: TGTGCCAGCAGTTTCCGACCCGGGCGGGGGGAAAAACTGTTTTTT.

The rearrangement uses TRBV5-6 and TRBJ2-3; possibly TRBD1 or TRBD2 for D (6 bases each). The CDR3 sequence is 15 residues long. CDR1 is SGHDT and CDR2 is YYEEEE in the germline V gene. Trimming removed 0 bases at V and 0 bases at J, with 8 bases between. DNA of the CDR3: TGTGCCAGCAGCTTGGGGAGGGGGAGCACAGATACGCAGTATTTT. This translates into CASSLGRGSTDTQYF. The variable domain in full, completed from reference TRBV5-6 and TRBJ2-3, reads DAGVTQSPTHLIKTRGQQVTLRCSPKSGHDTVSWYQQALGQGPQFIFQYYEEEERQRGNFPDRFSGHQFPNYSSELNVNALLLGDSALYLCASSLGRGSTDTQYFGPGTRLTVL.

The chain is built from TRBV19 and TRBJ1-2; 7 nucleotides agree with TRBD1. Trimming took 5 bases from V and 3 from J; bases not matched to a gene: 6. The CDR3 loop spans 14 amino acids. Germline V CDR1 and CDR2: LNHDA, SQIVND (reference sequence). The CDR3, as DNA: TGTGCCAGTAGTCTGACAGGGTTAGACTATGGCTACACCTTC. The encoded protein is CASSLTGLDYGYTF.

CDR3 in amino acids: CSVGPGSETQYF. Written as DNA, the CDR3 is TGCAGCGTTGGGCCGGGCTCGGAGACCCAGTACTTC. The rearrangement joins TRBV29-1 to TRBJ2-5; D remains ambiguous. This CDR3 region has 12 residues. Germline CDR1 SQVTM, CDR2 ANQGSEA. V was trimmed by 4 bases and J by 5 bases, leaving 11 bases between them.

The chain recombines TRBV19 with TRBJ2-3; the D gene is possibly TRBD2 (6 bases). This CDR3 is 15 amino acids long. Trimming left V 7 bases short and J 0 bases short, with 14 bases between. The germline CDR1 and CDR2 sequences are LNHDA and SQIVND (reference sequence). This CDR3 reads CASTREPSSTDTQYF. In DNA, the CDR3 is TGTGCCAGTACCCGGGAGCCCTCCAGCACAGATACGCAGTATTTT.

V and J are TRBV7-9 and TRBJ2-3; D is uncertain. The V end was cut by 2 bases, the J end by 4 bases, with 4 bases between. CDR1 and CDR2 (germline): SEHNR, FQNEAQ (reference sequence). This CDR3 has 12 amino acids. CDR3 in DNA: TGTGCCAGCAGCTTAATCGCAGATACGCAGTATTTT. Amino acid sequence: CASSLIADTQYF.

The rearrangement links TRBV6-5 to TRBJ1-1, with a tentative D call TRBD1 (6 bases). Deletions cut 8 bases from V and 6 bases from J, with 19 bases between. Germline assignment: CDR1 MNHEY and CDR2 SVGAGI. The CDR3 spans 14 residues. CDR3 DNA: TGTGCCAGCCATACGAGGGGGGGAGGAGCTGAAGCTTTCTTT. This translates into CASHTRGGGAEAFF.

This sequence joins TRBV19 and TRBJ2-1; a possible D gene is TRBD2 (6 bases). Trimming shortened V by 5 bases and J by 6 bases, and 17 bases separated the two germline ends. Germline loops: CDR1 LNHDA, CDR2 SQIVND (reference sequence). This CDR3 comprises 15 residues. The CDR3 protein is CASSSGRSGGNEQFF. Here the CDR3 DNA reads TGTGCCAGTAGTTCGGGTCGGTCCGGGGGCAATGAGCAGTTCTTC. The variable domain in full, completed from reference TRBV19 and TRBJ2-1, reads DGGITQSPKYLFRKEGQNVTLSCEQNLNHDAMYWYRQDPGQGLRLIYYSQIVNDFQKGDIAEGYSVSREKKESFPLTVTSAQKNPTAFYLCASSSGRSGGNEQFFGPGTRLTVL.

The rearrangement links TRBV7-2 to TRBJ2-2; a weak D match, TRBD2 (6 bases). Germline loops: CDR1 SGHTA, CDR2 FQGNSA. The CDR3 has 14 residues. V was trimmed by 5 bases and J by 8 bases, leaving 15 bases between them. As DNA, the CDR3 is TGTGCCAGCAGCCTAACGGAGGGGTTGGGGGAGCTGTTTTTT. The encoded protein is CASSLTEGLGELFF. The whole variable domain, filled in from reference TRBV7-2 and TRBJ2-2, reads GAGVSQSPSNKVTEKGKDVELRCDPISGHTALYWYRQSLGQGLEFLIYFQGNSAPDKSGLPSDRFSAERTGGSVSTLTIQRTQQEDSAVYLCASSLTEGLGELFFGEGSRLTVL.

The V and J genes are TRBV18 and TRBJ2-3; 11 positions agree with TRBD2. Germline trimming cut 1 base from V and 5 bases from J; bases unmatched to any gene: 11. This CDR3 is 18 amino acids long. Germline CDR1 is KGHSH and CDR2 is LQKENI. In DNA, the CDR3 is TGTGCCAGCTCACCACTTACGCAGACTAGCGGGAATATAGATACGCAGTATTTT. Translated, it gives CASSPLTQTSGNIDTQYF. Combining the CDR3 with reference TRBV18 and TRBJ2-3 gives the whole variable domain NAGVMQNPRHLVRRRGQEARLRCSPMKGHSHVYWYRQLPEEGLKFMVYLQKENIIDESGMPKERFSAEFPKEGPSILRIQQVVRGDSAAYFCASSPLTQTSGNIDTQYFGPGTRLTVL.

CDR3: CASSHKRDSYNEQFF. Written as DNA, the CDR3 is TGTGCCAGCAGCCATAAGCGGGACAGCTACAATGAGCAGTTCTTC. J is TRBJ2-1 and V is TRBV4-2; perhaps D is TRBD1 or TRBD2 (7 bases each). Trimming took off 3 bases at V and 3 bases at J, with 12 bases between the two ends. In germline, CDR1 is LGHNA, CDR2 YNFKEQ. The CDR3 is 15 residues long.

This clone was seen a few times. The chain recombines TRBV2 with TRBJ1-1, with TRBD1 matching over 7 bases. Per germline, CDR1 SNHLY and CDR2 FYNNEI. The CDR3 extends over 13 amino acids. Unmatched junction bases numbered 5, after V lost 6 bases and J lost 4 bases. The CDR3 here is CASRPGTATEAFF. The CDR3 DNA reads as TGTGCCAGCAGGCCAGGGACAGCCACTGAAGCTTTCTTT.

The gene calls are TRBV7-2 and TRBJ1-1; D is unclear. V was pared by 0 bases and J by 4 bases, with 12 bases between. The CDR3 runs to 15 residues. CDR1 and CDR2 from the germline V gene are SGHTA and FQGNSA. Here the CDR3 reads CASSLAPDTFTEAFF. The CDR3 nucleotides read TGTGCCAGCAGCTTAGCTCCCGACACGTTCACTGAAGCTTTCTTT.

This clone was detected only once. The CDR3 loop is CASSYRGSNQPQHF. For the CDR3, the DNA is TGTGCCAGCAGCTACAGGGGTAGCAATCAGCCCCAGCATTTT. The chain combines TRBV7-9 with TRBJ1-5, with 7 bases identical to TRBD1. CDR3 length equals 14 residues. Germline trimming cut 4 bases from V and 0 bases from J; bases unmatched to any gene: 0. Germline CDR1 and CDR2: SEHNR and FQNEAQ (reference sequence).

The genes are TRBV18 and TRBJ2-5; no clear D. CDR3 length: 13 residues. CDR1 KGHSH and CDR2 LQKENI come from the germline V gene. V was shortened by 3 bases and J by 1 base, with 6 bases between the two germline ends. This CDR3 is CASSPPSQETQYF. CDR3 nucleotide sequence: TGTGCCAGCTCACCCCCGAGCCAAGAGACCCAGTACTTC.

V is TRBV14 and J is TRBJ2-6; weak D call: TRBD2 (5 bases). This CDR3 contains 16 residues. From germline, CDR1 is SGHDN and CDR2 FVKESK. Trimming took off 0 bases at V and 3 bases at J, with 9 bases between the two ends. Here the CDR3 DNA reads TGTGCCAGCAGCCAAGAGCCCGGGGTTGGGGCCAACGTCCTGACTTTC. This gives the protein CASSQEPGVGANVLTF.

The chain combines TRBV20-1 with TRBJ1-2; D is ambiguous. Trimming stripped 6 bases from V and 5 bases from J, with 10 bases between. Germline V gene lookup returns CDR1 DFQATT and CDR2 SNEGSKA (reference sequence). This CDR3 is 11 amino acids long. As DNA, the CDR3 is TGCAGTGCCCATTCCCTATATGGCTACACCTTC. Translation: CSAHSLYGYTF.

The chain links TRBV4-3 to TRBJ1-2; D is unresolved. CDR1 and CDR2 from the germline V gene are LGHNA and YSLEER. V gave up 0 bases and J gave up 8 bases, with 16 bases separating them. This CDR3 has 15 amino acids. CDR3 sequence: CASSQERERASGYTF. CDR3 DNA: TGCGCCAGCAGCCAAGAGAGGGAAAGGGCGTCAGGCTACACCTTC.

The chain carries TRBV7-2 and TRBJ2-3; TRBD2 aligns across 8 bases. V dropped 5 bases and J dropped 4; count of bases not matched to a gene: 5. Germline CDR1 and CDR2: SGHTA and FQGNSA. This CDR3 contains 14 residues. CDR3 sequence reads: CASSSTSGSDTQYF. Here the CDR3 DNA reads TGTGCCAGCAGCAGTACTAGCGGTTCAGATACGCAGTATTTT. Full variable domain (rest looked up from reference TRBV7-2 and TRBJ2-3): GAGVSQSPSNKVTEKGKDVELRCDPISGHTALYWYRQSLGQGLEFLIYFQGNSAPDKSGLPSDRFSAERTGGSVSTLTIQRTQQEDSAVYLCASSSTSGSDTQYFGPGTRLTVL.

The J gene is TRBJ2-3, the V gene TRBV18; the match to TRBD1 covers 7 bases. The CDR3 contains 14 residues. Germline V gene data show CDR1 as KGHSH and CDR2 as LQKENI. Germline trimming cut 4 bases from V and 2 bases from J; bases unmatched to any gene: 3. The CDR3 bases are TGTGCCAGCTCACGCGACAGGGACACAGATACGCAGTATTTT. The encoded protein is CASSRDRDTDTQYF.

CDR3: CASSVGGSMETQYF. The CDR3 coding sequence is TGTGCCAGCAGCGTAGGGGGTAGCATGGAGACCCAGTACTTC. The rearrangement joins TRBV9 to TRBJ2-5; unclear D gene. V was clipped by 0 bases and J by 5 bases, with 11 bases between them. This CDR3 contains 14 residues. Per the germline V gene, CDR1 is SGDLS and CDR2 is YYNGEE.

The rearrangement uses TRBV14 and TRBJ2-7; TRBD2 might be the D (6 bases). With 1 base removed from V and 2 bases from J, the gap between germline ends came to 12 bases. This CDR3 contains 15 residues. From germline, CDR1 is SGHDN and CDR2 FVKESK. The CDR3 loop is CASSQASGGPYEQYF. The CDR3 nucleotides are TGTGCCAGCAGCCAAGCATCCGGGGGACCCTACGAGCAGTACTTC.

The rearrangement uses TRBV29-1 and TRBJ1-1; D is perhaps TRBD1 (5 bases). The CDR3 contains 14 residues. Trimming shortened V by 6 bases and J by 0 bases, and 14 bases separated the two germline ends. Germline lookup yields CDR1 SQVTM and CDR2 ANQGSEA. The DNA of the CDR3 is TGCAGCGTCCGACAGCTAAATCTGAACACTGAAGCTTTCTTT. Its translation is CSVRQLNLNTEAFF.

This rearrangement joins TRBV7-9 to TRBJ2-5, with 7 bases matching TRBD2. V shed 2 bases and J 1 base; nucleotides not matched to a gene: 4. The germline V gene encodes CDR1 SEHNR and CDR2 FQNEAQ (reference sequence). This CDR3 has 15 residues. As DNA, the CDR3 is TGTGCCAGCAGCTTAAGACTAGCCCCCCAAGAGACCCAGTACTTC. Translated, it gives CASSLRLAPQETQYF.

This chain joins TRBV10-2 and TRBJ2-3, with 11 bases aligning to TRBD2. From germline, CDR1 is WSHSY and CDR2 SAAADI. V was clipped by 5 bases and J by 0 bases; unmatched bases: 7. The CDR3 is 17 amino acids. CDR3 loop: CASSRWTSGSSTDTQYF. CDR3 DNA: TGCGCCAGCAGTCGATGGACTAGCGGGTCTAGCACAGATACGCAGTATTTT.

This chain joins TRBV19 and TRBJ1-5; 8 bases align to TRBD1. Looked up from germline, CDR1 is LNHDA and CDR2 is SQIVND (reference sequence). This CDR3 has 14 amino acids. The J segment lost 3 bases and the V segment lost 4 bases, leaving 2 bases of the junction unmatched. The CDR3 here is CASSTTGANQPQHF. The CDR3 region has the DNA TGTGCCAGTAGTACGACAGGGGCCAATCAGCCCCAGCATTTT.

This rearrangement joins TRBV7-9 to TRBJ1-2; no reliable D call. The CDR3 sequence is 14 residues long. Germline CDR1 and CDR2: SEHNR and FQNEAQ (reference sequence). Between the trimmed V and J ends, which lost 4 bases and 8 bases, there was a span of 17 bases. The CDR3 coding sequence is TGTGCCAGCAGCTCCTCTACGAGAGGGTACGGCTACACCTTC. It encodes CASSSSTRGYGYTF.

This clone occurred a few times. The V and J genes are TRBV5-4 and TRBJ1-2; D is unclear. This CDR3 spans 12 amino acids. Germline lookup yields CDR1 SGHNT and CDR2 YYREEE (reference sequence). V was shortened by 5 bases and J by 7 bases, with 12 bases between the two germline ends. The CDR3 nucleotides read TGTGCCAGCAGTCGCGATTACGGTGGCTACACCTTC. Residues: CASSRDYGGYTF. Complete variable domain (other parts from reference TRBV5-4 and TRBJ1-2): ETGVTQSPTHLIKTRGQQVTLRCSSQSGHNTVSWYQQALGQGPQFIFQYYREEENGRGNFPPRFSGLQFPNYSSELNVNALELDDSALYLCASSRDYGGYTFGSGTRLTVV.